This TCR beta chain appears in the sequencing data of a study of T-cell memory formation after mild COVID-19 (dated by TCRdb to the early 2020s). In terms of the full investigation: TCR sequence clusters from the two donors were largely donor specific. T-cell clones expanding and contracting after mild COVID-19 in a couple of donors were tracked by longitudinal TCRalpha and TCRbeta repertoire sequencing. The cohort was made up of two young adult volunteers, one female and one male, who were previously healthy.

This clonotype was observed a handful of times. The antigen it binds to is not known. No qualities accompany the bases; no much larger clone lies one base away. Results and caveats for the whole study, not just this receptor: Some responding clones were found in pre-infection memory, which suggests that pre-existing cross-reactive memory T cells took part in the SARS-CoV-2 response. SARS-CoV-2 specificity of the second-wave clones peaking on day 37 was not confirmed. Balanced CD4/CD8 phenotypes were observed for clones contracting from day 15 to 85, whereas a bias towards CD4+ was observed for a second wave of clones expanding from day 15 to 37. Contracting CD4+ clones appeared mostly in the CM and EM memory subsets, whereas CD8+ clones were enriched in EMRA. Only a couple of mild cases were covered by the study, and larger cohorts that include severe cases with pre-infection samples were considered necessary.

The CDR3 covers 15 residues, taking in both the cysteine and the phenylalanine. Of all the DNA, just the CDR3 is kept, 45 bases in frame from base 1. V drops 9 bases and J drops 1 base, leaving 18 bases in between. Via the germline V gene (reference sequence), CDR1 is LNHDA and CDR2 SQIVND. The sequencer was an Illumina NovaSeq 6000. Using 5'RACE with constant-segment primers, TCRalpha and TCRbeta cDNA libraries were constructed, with sample barcodes and unique molecular identifiers added in the process. RNA was extracted from every sample with Trizol reagent. Amplification of the libraries took two PCR steps, and the second step added a second sample barcode plus Illumina TruSeq adapters. The libraries were sequenced on an Illumina NovaSeq using 2 x 150 bp paired-end reads. As for the authors' bioinformatics: Reads were demultiplexed and collapsed into UMI-guided consensus sequences with migec v1.2.7. Using mixcr v2.1.11, UMI consensuses were aligned to TRA and TRB V and J templates and then assembled into clonotypes. Expanded or contracted clonotypes were those called significant by both edgeR and NoisET, with noise models trained on biological replicates. For edgeR calls, the cutoffs were a false discovery rate-adjusted p below 0.01 and a log2 fold-change threshold of 1. As an exploratory analysis of dynamics, PCA with hierarchical clustering was applied to max-normalized trajectories of the 1000 most abundant clonotypes. Each responding clone was given a CD4 or CD8 phenotype based on the CD4+ and CD8+ repertoires, which had been sequenced separately. TCRdb reran the public reads through fastp at Q25 and MiXCR, keeping productive beta chains. Under each unique CDR3 protein, matching rows form one entry showing the most common genes and DNA. The V and J calls come from TCRdb's annotation, not from the publication. Across this sample there are some 260,000 distinct CDR3 sequences, with 16% seen only once. Around 3.4% of the sample is held by the ten biggest clonotypes.

Ficoll-Paque density gradient centrifugation was the method used to isolate PBMCs. The sequence is built from TRBV19 and TRBJ1-1; TRBD1 might be the D gene, on 5 matching bases. The sequence was collected from a man between 18 and 29 years old who had mild COVID-19 (a few samples of this study predate the infection). The sample titles of this study are shuffled in the database, so cell type and time point are left out; the donor was told from shared clones. Sequencing was carried out using PBMCs or a T cell subset sorted from them (not recorded which). The CDR3 region reads CASWGVGLSNTEAFF. The nucleotide sequence is given as TGTGCCAGCTGGGGGGTAGGACTCTCGAACACTGAAGCTTTCTTT.